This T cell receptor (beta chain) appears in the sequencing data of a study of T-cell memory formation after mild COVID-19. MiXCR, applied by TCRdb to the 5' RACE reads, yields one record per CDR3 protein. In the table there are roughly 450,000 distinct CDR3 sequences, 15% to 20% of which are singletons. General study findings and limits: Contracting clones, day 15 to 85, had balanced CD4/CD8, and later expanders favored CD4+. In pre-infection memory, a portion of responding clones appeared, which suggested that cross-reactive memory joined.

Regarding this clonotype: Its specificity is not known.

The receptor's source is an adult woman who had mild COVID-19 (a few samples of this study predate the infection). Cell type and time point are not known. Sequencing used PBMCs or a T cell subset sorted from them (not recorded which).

The CDR3 is CASSPRTGKSDTQYF. In DNA, the CDR3 is TGTGCCAGCAGCCCCCGCACGGGAAAATCAGATACGCAGTATTTT. This rearrangement joins TRBV7-2 to TRBJ2-3; D may be TRBD2 (5 bases). This CDR3 has 15 residues. Trimming removed 5 bases from V and 4 bases from J, with 16 bases in between. Germline V gene lookup returns CDR1 SGHTA and CDR2 FQGNSA.